The 20 T cell receptor beta chains reported below all come from one sample, sequenced in a study of cytomegalovirus exposure and HLA in healthy donors. The PCR was carried out with 60 Vbeta primers and 13 Jbeta primers. Sequencing used immunoSEQ multiplex PCR; TCRdb keeps in-frame clones, though not all of them. This sample has 170,000 or so clones, with around 78% found just once. Input material: PBMCs. Receptor source: a woman between 50 and 59 years old in good health and CMV-seropositive.

The chain is built from TRBV11-2 and TRBJ1-1; 12 bases line up with TRBD1. Trimming took 1 base from V and 4 from J; bases not matched to a gene: 4. CDR1 is SGHAT and CDR2 is FQNNGV in the germline V gene. CDR3 length equals 16 residues. CDR3 nucleotides: TGTGCCAGCAGCTTAGGGGACAGGGGGCGGGTCACTGAAGCTTTCTTT. Its protein is CASSLGDRGRVTEAFF. Drawing the rest from reference TRBV11-2 and TRBJ1-1, the complete variable domain is EAGVAQSPRYKIIEKRQSVAFWCNPISGHATLYWYQQILGQGPKLLIQFQNNGVVDDSQLPKDRFSAERLKGVDSTLKIQPAKLEDSAVYLCASSLGDRGRVTEAFFGQGTRLTVV.

The rearrangement uses TRBV2 and TRBJ2-7, with TRBD1 matching over 9 bases. The CDR3 length is 14 residues. The V segment lost 6 bases and the J segment 3 bases; nucleotides outside the gene matches: 6. Germline V gives CDR1 SNHLY, CDR2 FYNNEI. The DNA for the CDR3 is TGTGCCAGCAGCGGGGCGACAGGGGGCTACGAGCAGTACTTC. This translates into CASSGATGGYEQYF.

J is TRBJ1-5 and V is TRBV4-1, with TRBD1 matching 7 bases. The J segment lost 7 bases and the V segment lost 0 bases, leaving 9 bases of the junction unmatched. The V gene's germline CDR1 is MGHRA and CDR2 YSYEKL. This CDR3 is built from 16 residues. The CDR3 sequence is CASSQDEQGLAQPQHF. CDR3 bases: TGCGCCAGCAGCCAAGACGAACAGGGGCTAGCCCAGCCCCAGCATTTT.

The chain is built from TRBV15 and TRBJ2-5; TRBD2 is a possible D gene (5 bases). The CDR3 totals 15 residues. Per germline, CDR1 LNHNV and CDR2 YYDKDF (reference sequence). Trimming removed 1 base at V and 0 bases at J, with 9 bases between. In DNA, the CDR3 is TGTGCCACCAGCAGAGTTACGGGGAACCAAGAGACCCAGTACTTC. Translation gives CATSRVTGNQETQYF.

The CDR3 spells CASSLSAGDRYEQYF. CDR3 bases: TGTGCCAGCAGTTTATCGGCAGGGGATAGGTACGAGCAGTACTTC. The chain employs TRBV28 and TRBJ2-5; possibly TRBD1 for D (6 bases). TRBJ2-7 explains the end of the DNA better; the J call may be wrong. Germline V CDR1 and CDR2: MDHEN, SYDVKM. CDR3 length: 15 amino acids.

V and J are TRBV20-1 and TRBJ2-1; a weak D match, TRBD1 (6 bases). V lost 7 bases to trimming and J lost 8 bases, with 12 bases between them. The CDR3 totals 11 residues. Germline V gives CDR1 DFQATT, CDR2 SNEGSKA (reference sequence). Here the CDR3 DNA reads TGCAGTGAACAGGGTTTCGATGAGCAGTTCTTC. Amino acid sequence: CSEQGFDEQFF.

V gene TRBV7-2 combines with J gene TRBJ2-7; the match to TRBD1 covers 9 bases. The CDR3 is 15 residues long. In germline, CDR1 is SGHTA, CDR2 FQGNSA. The J segment lost 5 bases and the V segment lost 5 bases, leaving 10 bases of the junction unmatched. The DNA for the CDR3 is TGTGCCAGCAGCGCGCCCGGGACAGGGTACCACGAGCAGTACTTC. Its protein is CASSAPGTGYHEQYF.

The chain has TRBV7-9 and TRBJ1-1, with a tentative D call TRBD1 (6 bases). The V and J ends lost 3 bases and 3 bases respectively, with 17 bases between them. This CDR3 spans 16 amino acids. From germline, CDR1 is SEHNR and CDR2 FQNEAQ (reference sequence). The CDR3 region is CASSFPRGGQDTEAFF. In DNA form, the CDR3 reads TGTGCCAGCAGCTTTCCCAGGGGCGGTCAGGACACTGAAGCTTTCTTT.

V is TRBV19 and J is TRBJ2-3; TRBD2 matches at 9 bases. The ends lost 1 base at V and 6 bases at J; junction bases unmatched: 14. The CDR3 is made up of 18 amino acids. Looked up from germline, CDR1 is LNHDA and CDR2 is SQIVND (reference sequence). In DNA form, the CDR3 reads TGTGCCAGTAGTATAGTACATCGGAGGGCGGGGGGGCCGGATACGCAGTATTTT. As protein: CASSIVHRRAGGPDTQYF. Using reference TRBV19 and TRBJ2-3 for the parts outside the CDR3, the full variable domain is DGGITQSPKYLFRKEGQNVTLSCEQNLNHDAMYWYRQDPGQGLRLIYYSQIVNDFQKGDIAEGYSVSREKKESFPLTVTSAQKNPTAFYLCASSIVHRRAGGPDTQYFGPGTRLTVL.

The J gene is TRBJ1-2, the V gene TRBV21-1; the D call of TRBD1 is as the table states it, not checked on the DNA. TRBV21-1 is recorded as a pseudogene. The CDR3 is 20 residues long. The CDR3 DNA sequence: TGTGCCAGCAGCAAAGTGTGGGTGCGGGGGGACAGGGGGAAAGGGTATGGCTACACCTTC. Translating gives CASSKVWVRGDRGKGYGYTF.

This clone appeared a single time. The rearrangement joins TRBV9 to TRBJ2-2, with 7 bases fitting TRBD1. V gave up 0 bases and J gave up 0 bases; unmatched junction bases: 2. The CDR3 has 16 amino acids. The germline gives CDR1 SGDLS, CDR2 YYNGEE. CDR3 coding DNA: TGTGCCAGCAGCGTAGGACAGGGTTCGAACACCGGGGAGCTGTTTTTT. This gives the protein CASSVGQGSNTGELFF.

The genes are TRBV10-3 and TRBJ2-7; 9 bases fit TRBD1. The junction had 8 bases not matched to a gene; V was cut back by 2 bases and J by 3 bases. This CDR3 spans 16 amino acids. Germline assignment: CDR1 ENHRY and CDR2 SYGVKD. The DNA for the CDR3 is TGTGCCATCAGTGAGCCCGGGGGACAGGGAGACTACGAGCAGTACTTC. It translates to CAISEPGGQGDYEQYF.

The chain has TRBV30 and TRBJ2-1, with TRBD2 as a possible D gene (6 bases). Germline values: CDR1 GTSNPN, CDR2 SVGIG (reference sequence). The CDR3 is made up of 14 amino acids. Trimming removed 1 base from V and 6 bases from J, with 13 bases in between. The CDR3 spells CAWSARDFLNEQFF. The CDR3 nucleotides read TGTGCCTGGAGTGCCAGGGACTTCCTCAATGAGCAGTTCTTC.

This clone was detected a few times. This rearrangement joins TRBV18 to TRBJ1-1, with 7 bases identical to TRBD1. The ends lost 3 bases at V and 0 bases at J; junction bases unmatched: 1. CDR3 length equals 14 residues. CDR1 KGHSH and CDR2 LQKENI come from the germline V gene. CDR3 bases: TGTGCCAGCTCACCGGGACAGATGAACACTGAAGCTTTCTTT. Translation gives CASSPGQMNTEAFF.

In this sample, this clone turned up a few times. The rearrangement links TRBV5-1 to TRBJ1-1, with 7 bases aligning to TRBD1. Trimming at V came to 4 bases and at J to 5 bases, leaving 8 bases not matched to a gene. The germline V gene encodes CDR1 SGHRS and CDR2 YFSETQ. The CDR3 loop spans 14 amino acids. This chain's CDR3 is CASSTTGVWTEAFF. Written as DNA, the CDR3 is TGCGCCAGCAGCACTACAGGGGTGTGGACTGAAGCTTTCTTT.

The chain carries TRBV5-6 and TRBJ2-7; 8 bases match TRBD1. Germline values: CDR1 SGHDT, CDR2 YYEEEE. J was trimmed by 3 bases and V by 7 bases; bases with no gene match: 6. The length of the CDR3 is 13 residues. The DNA for the CDR3 is TGTGCCAGCGGCCGGGACAGGATCTACGAGCAGTACTTC. Amino acid sequence: CASGRDRIYEQYF.

The genes are TRBV5-1 and TRBJ2-7, with 10 positions matching TRBD2. V gave up 4 bases and J gave up 7 bases; unmatched junction bases: 11. The CDR3 consists of 15 residues. Germline CDR1 reads SGHRS; CDR2 reads YFSETQ. CDR3 DNA sequence: TGCGCCAGCAGCATCGGACTAGCGGACCTTTGGGAGCAGTACTTC. It yields the protein CASSIGLADLWEQYF. Using reference TRBV5-1 and TRBJ2-7 for the parts outside the CDR3, the full variable domain is KAGVTQTPRYLIKTRGQQVTLSCSPISGHRSVSWYQQTPGQGLQFLFEYFSETQRNKGNFPGRFSGRQFSNSRSEMNVSTLELGDSALYLCASSIGLADLWEQYFGPGTRLTVT.

This clone occurred a few times. The V gene is TRBV19, the J gene TRBJ2-3; TRBD1 matches at 7 bases. The V gene end was trimmed by 5 bases and the J gene end by 1 base; junction bases not matched to a gene: 3. CDR1 and CDR2 (germline): LNHDA, SQIVND (reference sequence). The CDR3 runs 14 residues. The CDR3 is CASSDGTGTDTQYF. CDR3 DNA sequence: TGTGCCAGTAGTGACGGGACAGGCACAGATACGCAGTATTTT.

The rearrangement joins TRBV15 to TRBJ1-1; D is perhaps TRBD1 (5 bases). CDR3 size: 14 residues. Germline CDR1 reads LNHNV; CDR2 reads YYDKDF (reference sequence). Trimming removed 5 bases from V and 3 bases from J, with 13 bases in between. Here the CDR3 reads CATSGFGGDTEAFF. The CDR3 nucleotides are TGTGCCACCAGCGGGTTCGGGGGGGACACTGAAGCTTTCTTT. Variable domain in full (rest from reference TRBV15 and TRBJ1-1): DAMVIQNPRYQVTQFGKPVTLSCSQTLNHNVMYWYQQKSSQAPKLLFHYYDKDFNNEADTPDNFQSRRPNTSFCFLDIRSPGLGDTAMYLCATSGFGGDTEAFFGQGTRLTVV.

V gene TRBV6-1 combines with J gene TRBJ1-5; D may be TRBD1 (5 bases). CDR3 length: 14 residues. Germline V gene data show CDR1 as MNHNS and CDR2 as SASEGT. Deletions cut 4 bases from V and 6 bases from J, with 13 bases between. CDR3 DNA sequence: TGTGCCAGCAGTGGGGGGGGGTGGGGTCAGCCCCAGCATTTT. Translation gives CASSGGGWGQPQHF.